This T cell receptor beta chain was captured by sequencing in a study of naive and memory T cell subsets. This clonotype was seen a few times. The germline gives CDR1 MNHNS, CDR2 SASEGT. There are 13 residues in the CDR3. The ends were cut back, 3 bases at V and 5 bases at J, with 8 bases in the middle. Four PCR rounds used nested alpha and beta constant region primers plus the SP2 primer. Blood and skin TCR RNA was reverse transcribed with alpha and beta constant primers. Via MiXCR, TCRdb re-called the 5' RACE reads, giving one row per CDR3 protein. The table records about 60,000 distinct CDR3 sequences, approximately 8% of them present only once. TCR cDNA received a 3' ligated oligonucleotide that carried a UMI.

The receptor was derived from a female donor in good health. The V gene is TRBV6-1, the J gene TRBJ1-5; D is uncertain. The CDR3 sequence: CASSEVFYQPQHF. CDR3 DNA sequence: TGTGCCAGCAGTGAGGTATTTTATCAGCCCCAGCATTTT.